Listed below are T cell receptor beta chains from one sample, sequenced in a study of early T cells in non-severe SARS-CoV-2 infection. TCRdb reprocessed the 5' RACE reads with MiXCR, giving one entry per CDR3 protein. The sample includes about 25,000 distinct CDR3 sequences, around 4% seen only once; the top ten take around 14%. Sequenced: whole blood. The receptor source for this set is an adult who was a healthcare worker with PCR-confirmed SARS-CoV-2 infection or an uninfected control (not recorded which). CDR3s include the opening cysteine and the closing phenylalanine or tryptophan. D genes are given only for firm matches. A row's size may be missing; if present it is once, few, many or a size class.

many	.	TRBV6-2/TRBV6-3	TRBJ2-1	CASSPRAGAYNEQFF	TGTGCCAGCAGTCCCCGGGCGGGGGCGTACAATGAGCAGTTCTTC
few	.	TRBV5-1	TRBJ1-2	CASSPESGHNYGYTF	TGCGCCAGCAGCCCTGAGTCAGGGCATAACTATGGCTACACCTTC
many	TRBD1	TRBV5-1	TRBJ2-1	CASSTWTGTVYNEQFF	TGCGCCAGCAGCACTTGGACAGGGACCGTTTACAATGAGCAGTTCTTC
few	.	TRBV28	TRBJ2-1	CASSFAAQRENEQFF	TGTGCCAGCAGTTTCGCAGCTCAAAGGGAGAATGAGCAGTTCTTC
.	.	TRBV6-2/TRBV6-3	TRBJ2-2	CASSRENTGELFF	TGTGCCAGCAGTAGGGAAAACACCGGGGAGCTGTTTTTT
many	.	TRBV11-2	TRBJ1-2	CASSLLKAPEGYGYTF	TGTGCCAGCAGCCTACTGAAGGCTCCGGAGGGCTATGGCTACACCTTC
few	TRBD2	TRBV28	TRBJ2-3	CASSPHGLAGTDTQYF	TGTGCCAGCAGTCCCCACGGACTAGCGGGAACAGATACGCAGTATTTT
many	TRBD2	TRBV9	TRBJ2-7	CASSVAPGSGTFSYEQYF	TGTGCCAGCAGCGTAGCCCCCGGCAGCGGGACCTTCTCCTACGAGCAGTACTTC
few	TRBD1	TRBV19	TRBJ2-1	CASKGTAATSYNEQFF	TGTGCCAGTAAAGGGACAGCCGCAACTTCCTACAATGAGCAGTTCTTC
many	.	TRBV20-1	TRBJ1-2	CSARDSSAIYGYTF	TGCAGTGCTAGAGATTCCTCGGCTATTTATGGCTACACCTTC
.	.	TRBV19	TRBJ1-6	CTCSPGGIGSPLHF	TGTACCTGTAGCCCAGGAGGGATTGGATCACCCCTCCACTTT
.	TRBD1	TRBV25-1	TRBJ2-3	CASGETGGEDTQYF	TGTGCCAGCGGGGAGACAGGGGGCGAGGATACGCAGTATTTT
.	.	TRBV20-1	TRBJ1-5	CSASWGNQPQHF	TGCAGTGCTAGTTGGGGCAATCAGCCCCAGCATTTT
many	.	TRBV20-1	TRBJ2-1	CSAPRPRGLRNNEQFF	TGCAGTGCTCCGCGCCCCAGGGGTCTTAGAAACAATGAGCAGTTCTTC
.	.	TRBV7-9	TRBJ1-2	CASSSDSNYGYTF	TGTGCCAGCAGTTCAGACAGTAACTATGGCTACACCTTC